This TCR beta chain was sequenced for a study of cytomegalovirus exposure and HLA in healthy donors. The V and J ends lost 0 bases and 3 bases respectively, with 15 bases between them. In germline, CDR1 is MNHEY, CDR2 SVGAGI. The CDR3 has 16 amino acids. Primers: 60 Vbeta forward and 13 Jbeta reverse. Sequenced by immunoSEQ multiplex PCR; TCRdb stores in-frame clones only, minus some. Found here are fewer than 350,000 clones, around 90% of them singletons; the top ten hold roughly 2.3%. Sequencing used PBMCs. The receptor was derived from a woman under 30 in good health and CMV-seronegative. The V gene is TRBV6-5, the J gene TRBJ2-7; D is unclear. CDR3 loop: CASSYSTKSQFYEQYF. As DNA, the CDR3 is TGTGCCAGCAGTTACTCGACAAAGTCACAGTTCTACGAGCAGTACTTC.